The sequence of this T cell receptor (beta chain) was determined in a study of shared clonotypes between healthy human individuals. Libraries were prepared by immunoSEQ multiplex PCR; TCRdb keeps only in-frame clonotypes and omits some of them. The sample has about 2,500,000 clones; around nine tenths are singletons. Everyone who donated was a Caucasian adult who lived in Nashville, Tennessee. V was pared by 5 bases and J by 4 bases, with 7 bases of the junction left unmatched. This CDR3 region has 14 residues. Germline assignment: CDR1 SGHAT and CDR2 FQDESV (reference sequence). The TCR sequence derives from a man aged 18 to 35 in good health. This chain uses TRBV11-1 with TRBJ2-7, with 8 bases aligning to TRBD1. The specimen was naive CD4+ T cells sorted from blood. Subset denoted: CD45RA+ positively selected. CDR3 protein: CASSNPGQAYEQYF. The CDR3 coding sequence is TGTGCCAGCAGCAACCCGGGACAGGCGTACGAGCAGTACTTC.